This TCR beta chain was captured by sequencing in a study of control samples from healthy donors and cancer patients. Data came from immunoSEQ multiplex PCR; TCRdb stores just in-frame clones and leaves some out. The repertoire holds about 120,000 clones, with approximately 88% as singletons. Trimming took off 1 base at V and 2 bases at J, with 6 bases between the two ends. The CDR3 consists of 14 residues. Germline V gives CDR1 MGHRA, CDR2 YSYEKL. The sample comprised blood. The chain joins TRBV4-1 to TRBJ1-5; no reliable D call. The receptor's source is a man aged 40-49 years in good health. Here the CDR3 reads CASSQVMGNQPQHF. The CDR3 DNA reads as TGCGCCAGCAGCCAAGTAATGGGCAATCAGCCCCAGCATTTT.